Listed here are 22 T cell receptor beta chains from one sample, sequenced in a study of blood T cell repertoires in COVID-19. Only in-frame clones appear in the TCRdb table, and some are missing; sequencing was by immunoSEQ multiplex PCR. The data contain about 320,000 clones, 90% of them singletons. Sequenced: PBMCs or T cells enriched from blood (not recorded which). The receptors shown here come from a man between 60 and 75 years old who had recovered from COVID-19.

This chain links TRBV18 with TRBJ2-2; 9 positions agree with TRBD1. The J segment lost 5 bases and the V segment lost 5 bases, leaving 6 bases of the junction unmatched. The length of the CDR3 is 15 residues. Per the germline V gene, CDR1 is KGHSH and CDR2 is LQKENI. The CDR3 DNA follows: TGTGCCAGCTCATCGAGGACAGGGGAGACCGGGGAGCTGTTTTTT. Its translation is CASSSRTGETGELFF.

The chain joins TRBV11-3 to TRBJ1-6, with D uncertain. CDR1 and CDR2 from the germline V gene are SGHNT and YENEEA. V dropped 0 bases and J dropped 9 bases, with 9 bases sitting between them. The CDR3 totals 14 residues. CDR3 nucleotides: TGTGCCAGCAGCTTAGATAACTCTACTTCACCCCTCCACTTT. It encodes CASSLDNSTSPLHF.

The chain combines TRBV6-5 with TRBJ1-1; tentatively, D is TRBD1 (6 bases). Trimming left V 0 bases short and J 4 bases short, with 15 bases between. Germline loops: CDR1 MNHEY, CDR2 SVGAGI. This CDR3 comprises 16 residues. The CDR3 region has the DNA TGTGCCAGCAGTTACTCGACCAGGGGTAGGGGCACTGAAGCTTTCTTT. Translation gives CASSYSTRGRGTEAFF.

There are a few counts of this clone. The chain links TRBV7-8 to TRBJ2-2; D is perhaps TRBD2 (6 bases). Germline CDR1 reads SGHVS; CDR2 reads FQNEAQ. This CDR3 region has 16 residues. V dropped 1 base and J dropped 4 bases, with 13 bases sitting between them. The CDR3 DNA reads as TGTGCCAGCAGCTTAGTAGGCGGGGCCTCCACCGGGGAGCTGTTTTTT. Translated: CASSLVGGASTGELFF.

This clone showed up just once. The CDR3 is CASSQQTGRYGYTF. The CDR3 coding sequence is TGTGCCAGCAGCCAACAGACAGGGCGCTATGGCTACACCTTC. The chain uses TRBV5-8 and TRBJ1-2; 7 bases are a match to TRBD1. Trimming cost V 4 bases and J 4 bases; bases outside gene matches: 7. Germline V gene data show CDR1 as SGHTS and CDR2 as YDEGEE. This CDR3 contains 14 residues.

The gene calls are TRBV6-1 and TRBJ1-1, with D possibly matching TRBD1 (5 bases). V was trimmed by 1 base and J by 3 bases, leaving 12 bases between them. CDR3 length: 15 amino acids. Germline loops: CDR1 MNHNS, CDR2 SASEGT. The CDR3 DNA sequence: TGTGCCAGCAGTGAAGGGTCAGGGAGGTACACTGAAGCTTTCTTT. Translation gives CASSEGSGRYTEAFF.

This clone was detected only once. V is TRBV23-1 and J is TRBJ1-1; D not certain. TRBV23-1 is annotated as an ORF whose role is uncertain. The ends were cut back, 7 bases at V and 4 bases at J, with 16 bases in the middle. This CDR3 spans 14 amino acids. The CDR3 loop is CASKSGRASTEAFF. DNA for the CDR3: TGCGCCAGCAAGAGTGGGAGGGCGAGCACTGAAGCTTTCTTT.

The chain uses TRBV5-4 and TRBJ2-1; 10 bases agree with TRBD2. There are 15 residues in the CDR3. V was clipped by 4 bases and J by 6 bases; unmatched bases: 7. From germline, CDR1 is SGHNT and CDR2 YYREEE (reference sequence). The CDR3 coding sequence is TGTGCCAGCAGCATCAGCGGGGGGGCTGTCAATGAGCAGTTCTTC. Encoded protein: CASSISGGAVNEQFF.

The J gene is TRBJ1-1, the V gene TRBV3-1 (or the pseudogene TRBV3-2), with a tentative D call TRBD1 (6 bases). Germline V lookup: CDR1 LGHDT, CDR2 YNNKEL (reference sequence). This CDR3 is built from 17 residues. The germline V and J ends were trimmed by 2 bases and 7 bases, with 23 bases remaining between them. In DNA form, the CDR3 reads TGTGCCAGCAGCCAACAGACAGGCGGCGGGGGGTCCCTTGAAGCTTTCTTT. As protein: CASSQQTGGGGSLEAFF.

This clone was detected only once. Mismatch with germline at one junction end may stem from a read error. This CDR3 is CSVEDPPGLAGSIF. Here the CDR3 DNA reads TGCAGCGTTGAAGACCCACCTGGACTAGCTGGGTCGATCTTC. This chain uses TRBV29-1 with TRBJ2-1, with 8 bases that match TRBD2. Germline loops: CDR1 SQVTM, CDR2 ANQGSEA. This CDR3 comprises 14 residues.

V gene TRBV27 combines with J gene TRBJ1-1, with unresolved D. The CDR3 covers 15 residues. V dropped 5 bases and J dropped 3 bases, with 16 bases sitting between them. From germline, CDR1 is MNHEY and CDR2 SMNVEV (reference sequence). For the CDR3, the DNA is TGTGCCAGCAGTCCCTCCCGAGGGCCGGACACTGAAGCTTTCTTT. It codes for CASSPSRGPDTEAFF.

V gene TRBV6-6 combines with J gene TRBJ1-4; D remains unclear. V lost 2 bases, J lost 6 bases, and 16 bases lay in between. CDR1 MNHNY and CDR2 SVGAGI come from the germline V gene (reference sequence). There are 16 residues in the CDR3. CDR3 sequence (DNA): TGTGCCAGCAGTTACGGGCAGCCCTTTCCCGATGAAAAACTGTTTTTT. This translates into CASSYGQPFPDEKLFF.

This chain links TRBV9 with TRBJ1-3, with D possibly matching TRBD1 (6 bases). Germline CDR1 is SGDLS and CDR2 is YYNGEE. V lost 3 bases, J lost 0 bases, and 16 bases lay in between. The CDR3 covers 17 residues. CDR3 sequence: CASSESTGHFSGNTIYF. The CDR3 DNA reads TGTGCCAGCAGCGAGAGCACAGGGCACTTCTCTGGAAACACCATATATTTT.

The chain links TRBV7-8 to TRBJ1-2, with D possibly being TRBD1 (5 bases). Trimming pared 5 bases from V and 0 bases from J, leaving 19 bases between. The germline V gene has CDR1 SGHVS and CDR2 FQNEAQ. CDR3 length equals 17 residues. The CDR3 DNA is TGTGCCAGCAGCCCTTCCGGGACTGCCAGAGCTAACTATGGCTACACCTTC. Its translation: CASSPSGTARANYGYTF. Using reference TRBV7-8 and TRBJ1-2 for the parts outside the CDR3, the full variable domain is GAGVSQSPRYKVAKRGQDVALRCDPISGHVSLFWYQQALGQGPEFLTYFQNEAQLDKSGLPSDRFFAERPEGSVSTLKIQRTQQEDSAVYLCASSPSGTARANYGYTFGSGTRLTVV.

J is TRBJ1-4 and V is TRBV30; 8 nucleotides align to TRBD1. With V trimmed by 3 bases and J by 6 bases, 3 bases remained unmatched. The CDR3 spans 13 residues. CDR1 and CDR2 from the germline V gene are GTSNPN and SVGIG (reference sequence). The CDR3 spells CAWRTGEHEKLFF. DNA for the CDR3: TGTGCCTGGAGGACAGGGGAACATGAAAAACTGTTTTTT.

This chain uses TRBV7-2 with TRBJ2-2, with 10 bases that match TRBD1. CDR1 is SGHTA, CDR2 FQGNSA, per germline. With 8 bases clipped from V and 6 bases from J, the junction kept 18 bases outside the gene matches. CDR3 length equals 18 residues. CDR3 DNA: TGTGCCAGCCTCCCGTGGACAGGGGGTAGAGGGAGTCCCGGGGAGCTGTTTTTT. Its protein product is CASLPWTGGRGSPGELFF.

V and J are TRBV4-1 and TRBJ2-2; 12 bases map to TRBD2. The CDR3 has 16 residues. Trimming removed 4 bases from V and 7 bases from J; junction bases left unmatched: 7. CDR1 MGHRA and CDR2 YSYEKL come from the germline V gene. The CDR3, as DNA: TGCGCCAGCAGCCCAAGATCTAGCGGGAGGGTCGGGGAGCTGTTTTTT. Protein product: CASSPRSSGRVGELFF.

The CDR3 DNA sequence: TGCGCCAGCAGCACAAGCGGGAGGGGGGGCAATGAGCAGTTCTTC. Its translation: CASSTSGRGGNEQFF. The chain employs TRBV4-1 and TRBJ2-1; TRBD2 matches 10 bases. The CDR3 sequence is 15 residues long. Germline assignment: CDR1 MGHRA and CDR2 YSYEKL. V shed 5 bases and J 6 bases; nucleotides not matched to a gene: 7.

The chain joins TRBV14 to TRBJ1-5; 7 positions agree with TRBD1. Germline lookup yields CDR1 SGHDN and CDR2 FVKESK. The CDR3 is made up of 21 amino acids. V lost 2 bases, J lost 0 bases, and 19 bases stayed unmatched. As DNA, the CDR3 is TGTGCCAGCAGCCAAAGCCCAAACCCCCGGGACAGACATTATAGCAATCAGCCCCAGCATTTT. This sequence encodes CASSQSPNPRDRHYSNQPQHF.

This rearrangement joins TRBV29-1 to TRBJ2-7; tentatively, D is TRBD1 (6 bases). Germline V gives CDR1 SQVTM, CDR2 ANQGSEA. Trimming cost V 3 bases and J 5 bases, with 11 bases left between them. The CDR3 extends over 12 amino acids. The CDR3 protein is CSVEGQGNEQYF. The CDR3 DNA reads TGCAGCGTTGAGGGGCAGGGGAACGAGCAGTACTTC.

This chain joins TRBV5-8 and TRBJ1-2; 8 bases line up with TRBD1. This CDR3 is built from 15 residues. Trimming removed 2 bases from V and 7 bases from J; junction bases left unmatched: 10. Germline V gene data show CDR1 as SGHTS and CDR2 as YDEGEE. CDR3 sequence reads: CASSFHGAGGLGYTF. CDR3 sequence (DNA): TGTGCCAGCAGCTTTCACGGGGCAGGGGGCCTTGGCTACACCTTC.

This CDR3 reads CASSSASSGRGYEQYF. CDR3 nucleotide sequence: TGCGCCAGCAGTTCCGCCTCTAGCGGGAGAGGCTACGAGCAGTACTTC. The chain uses TRBV5-1 and TRBJ2-7; 10 nucleotides agree with TRBD2. V dropped 5 bases and J dropped 3; count of bases not matched to a gene: 11. CDR1 is SGHRS and CDR2 is YFSETQ in the germline V gene. The CDR3 sequence is 16 residues long.